One and the same sample provided the 25 T cell receptor beta chains below, sequenced in a study of blood T cell repertoires in COVID-19. Clones were read by immunoSEQ multiplex PCR, and TCRdb kept only the in-frame ones, dropping some. The sample comprises 300,000 to 400,000 clones, 90% of which are singletons, and about 4.2% rests with the top ten. Specimen: PBMCs or T cells enriched from blood (not recorded which). These receptors came from a woman in her twenties or thirties who had been exposed to COVID-19.

This clone has just one count. This chain joins TRBV5-1 and TRBJ1-2, with a possible D match to TRBD1 (5 bases). The germline V and J ends were trimmed by 3 bases and 4 bases, with 19 bases remaining between them. Per germline, CDR1 SGHRS and CDR2 YFSETQ. The CDR3 consists of 16 residues. In DNA, the CDR3 is TGCGCCAGCAGCTCGACGGGACTCCCAAACCCCTATGGCTACACCTTC. Residues: CASSSTGLPNPYGYTF.

This chain joins TRBV10-3 and TRBJ1-1, with D possibly matching TRBD1 (6 bases). Germline values: CDR1 ENHRY, CDR2 SYGVKD. There are 12 residues in the CDR3. The V gene lost 6 bases and the J gene lost 7 bases, with 12 bases spanning the gap. The CDR3 coding sequence is TGTGCCATCAGCCGGGACATAGGTGAAGCTTTCTTT. Amino acid sequence: CAISRDIGEAFF.

Concerning this clone: Other DNA variants within this sample encode the same CDR3. The CDR3: CASSWTGNQPQHF. In DNA, the CDR3 is TGTGCCAGCTCTTGGACAGGGAATCAGCCCCAGCATTTT. The genes are TRBV3-1 (or the pseudogene TRBV3-2) and TRBJ1-5; 8 bases fit TRBD1. The CDR3 runs 13 residues. V dropped 8 bases and J dropped 4; count of bases not matched to a gene: 4. CDR1 is LGHDT and CDR2 is YNNKEL in the germline V gene (reference sequence).

The chain is built from TRBV5-1 and TRBJ2-1; 7 nucleotides line up with TRBD1. This CDR3 is built from 15 residues. Germline CDR1 SGHRS, CDR2 YFSETQ. V shed 4 bases and J 7 bases; nucleotides not matched to a gene: 11. The CDR3 bases are TGCGCCAGCAGCGAAGGGACAGCCGGCGGGAATGAGCAGTTCTTC. It translates to CASSEGTAGGNEQFF.

This chain links TRBV19 with TRBJ2-7, with 7 nucleotides matching TRBD1. The CDR3 is 14 residues long. V shed 3 bases, J shed 6 bases, and the junction held 8 bases outside the gene matches. The V gene's germline CDR1 is LNHDA and CDR2 SQIVND (reference sequence). The CDR3 nucleotides are TGTGCCAGTAGTATGGGGACAGCTAGGGGCGAGCAGTACTTC. Translated, it gives CASSMGTARGEQYF. The full variable domain, rest sourced from reference TRBV19 and TRBJ2-7, is DGGITQSPKYLFRKEGQNVTLSCEQNLNHDAMYWYRQDPGQGLRLIYYSQIVNDFQKGDIAEGYSVSREKKESFPLTVTSAQKNPTAFYLCASSMGTARGEQYFGPGTRLTVT.

The chain uses TRBV30 and TRBJ2-7, with 7 bases fitting TRBD1. This CDR3 has 12 residues. V gave up 4 bases and J gave up 3 bases; unmatched junction bases: 3. Germline CDR1 and CDR2: GTSNPN and SVGIG (reference sequence). The CDR3 region is CAWMGQHYEQYF. Written as DNA, the CDR3 is TGTGCCTGGATGGGACAGCACTACGAGCAGTACTTC.

A few counts support this clone. This chain links TRBV5-1 with TRBJ2-3, with D tentatively TRBD1 (5 bases). The germline V gene encodes CDR1 SGHRS and CDR2 YFSETQ. This CDR3 region has 14 residues. V gave up 3 bases and J gave up 7 bases, with 15 bases separating them. CDR3 amino acids: CASSWGVDPYTQYF. The CDR3 nucleotides are TGCGCCAGCAGCTGGGGCGTCGACCCCTATACGCAGTATTTT.

The chain has TRBV27 and TRBJ1-2; D is ambiguous. The CDR3 totals 14 residues. Germline lookup yields CDR1 MNHEY and CDR2 SMNVEV (reference sequence). Trimming removed 5 bases at V and 6 bases at J, with 16 bases between. The CDR3 region has the DNA TGTGCCAGCAGTCCCGACTGGAATCGGGATGGCTACACCTTC. Translation: CASSPDWNRDGYTF.

V gene TRBV5-4 combines with J gene TRBJ1-2; D may be TRBD1 (6 bases). Germline V gene sequence: CDR1 SGHNT, CDR2 YYREEE (reference sequence). V shed 0 bases and J shed 8 bases, with 14 bases lying between them. The CDR3 is made up of 14 amino acids. The CDR3 DNA sequence: TGTGCCAGCAGCTTGGAACAGGGCCTTGGCGGCTACACCTTC. It encodes CASSLEQGLGGYTF.

This sequence joins TRBV19 and TRBJ2-1; 7 nucleotides agree with TRBD2. Germline V CDR1 and CDR2: LNHDA, SQIVND (reference sequence). The CDR3 length is 15 residues. V was clipped by 2 bases and J by 8 bases; unmatched bases: 9. CDR3 in DNA: TGTGCCAGTAGTATATTCGGGGGGTCCCTCGATGAGCAGTTCTTC. This codes for CASSIFGGSLDEQFF.

This clone was recorded at least ten times. The chain employs TRBV2 and TRBJ1-2; 11 bases line up with TRBD1. Trimming took 5 bases from V and 4 from J; bases not matched to a gene: 6. Germline lookup yields CDR1 SNHLY and CDR2 FYNNEI. The CDR3 extends over 15 amino acids. The CDR3 loop reads CASSRTGGASYGYTF. DNA of the CDR3: TGTGCCAGCAGTCGGACAGGGGGCGCAAGCTATGGCTACACCTTC. The full variable domain, with the rest looked up from reference TRBV2 and TRBJ1-2, is EPEVTQTPSHQVTQMGQEVILRCVPISNHLYFYWYRQILGQKVEFLVSFYNNEISEKSEIFDDQFSVERPDGSNFTLKIRSTKLEDSAMYFCASSRTGGASYGYTFGSGTRLTVV.

This chain's CDR3 is CASSYRTGNYGYTF. The CDR3 bases are TGTGCCAGCAGTTACCGGACAGGGAACTATGGCTACACCTTC. V and J are TRBV6-5 and TRBJ1-2, with 8 nucleotides matching TRBD1. The CDR3 loop spans 14 amino acids. In germline, CDR1 is MNHEY, CDR2 SVGAGI. The V and J ends lost 2 bases and 2 bases, in that order; junction bases with no gene match: 1.

This clone was detected only once. V usage is TRBV21-1 and J usage is TRBJ1-4; the table calls TRBD1, which could not be checked here. TRBV21-1 counts as a pseudogene. The CDR3 covers 17 residues. The CDR3 spells CASSKAIRDRVNEKLFF. The CDR3 DNA sequence: TGTGCCAGCAGCAAAGCAATAAGGGACAGGGTTAATGAAAAACTGTTTTTT.

The chain uses TRBV7-8 and TRBJ2-7, with D possibly matching TRBD2 (5 bases). The CDR3 is made up of 17 amino acids. Trimming removed 1 base from V and 2 bases from J, with 18 bases in between. Germline V gives CDR1 SGHVS, CDR2 FQNEAQ. Here the CDR3 DNA reads TGTGCCAGCAGCTTAGTCGGTGGAGGTACCCAACCCTACGAGCAGTACTTC. It specifies CASSLVGGGTQPYEQYF. Full variable domain (missing parts from reference TRBV7-8 and TRBJ2-7): GAGVSQSPRYKVAKRGQDVALRCDPISGHVSLFWYQQALGQGPEFLTYFQNEAQLDKSGLPSDRFFAERPEGSVSTLKIQRTQQEDSAVYLCASSLVGGGTQPYEQYFGPGTRLTVT.

The sample holds one count of this clone. The chain recombines TRBV18 with TRBJ2-5, with D perhaps TRBD2 (6 bases). V was cut by 3 bases and J by 4 bases, with 12 bases left in between. The CDR3 covers 14 residues. CDR1 is KGHSH and CDR2 is LQKENI in the germline V gene. CDR3 nucleotides: TGTGCCAGCTCACCGGGACCGCGGGGAGAGACCCAGTACTTC. It encodes CASSPGPRGETQYF.

This chain connects TRBV3-1 (or the pseudogene TRBV3-2) to TRBJ1-2, with D maybe TRBD1 (6 bases). V shed 3 bases and J shed 3 bases, with 14 bases lying between them. Germline-derived CDR1 and CDR2 are LGHDT and YNNKEL (reference sequence). The CDR3 has 15 amino acids. The CDR3 nucleotides are TGTGCCAGCAGCCAGTCCTTTAGGACAGACTATGGCTACACCTTC. It encodes CASSQSFRTDYGYTF.

This sequence joins TRBV5-4 and TRBJ1-2, with D possibly TRBD1 on 5 matching bases. Looked up from germline, CDR1 is SGHNT and CDR2 is YYREEE (reference sequence). This CDR3 has 15 residues. Deletions cut 0 bases from V and 1 base from J, with 10 bases between. CDR3 loop: CASSLGVDSNYGYTF. CDR3 coding DNA: TGTGCCAGCAGCTTGGGGGTCGACAGTAACTATGGCTACACCTTC.

This chain joins TRBV5-1 and TRBJ2-2; 8 nucleotides agree with TRBD1. The CDR3 consists of 15 residues. Germline CDR1 SGHRS, CDR2 YFSETQ. The V gene end was trimmed by 4 bases and the J gene end by 0 bases; junction bases not matched to a gene: 2. CDR3 sequence: CASSQDRANTGELFF. The CDR3 nucleotides are TGCGCCAGCAGCCAGGACAGGGCGAACACCGGGGAGCTGTTTTTT.

The chain has TRBV2 and TRBJ2-3; 11 bases align to TRBD2. The CDR3 loop spans 16 amino acids. The V gene end was trimmed by 6 bases and the J gene end by 0 bases; junction bases not matched to a gene: 5. From germline, CDR1 is SNHLY and CDR2 FYNNEI. This chain's CDR3 is CASRPGTSGSTDTQYF. The DNA of the CDR3 is TGTGCCAGCAGACCCGGGACTAGCGGTAGCACAGATACGCAGTATTTT.

This clone was detected once. The chain couples TRBV7-2 to TRBJ2-1, with D possibly matching TRBD2 (5 bases). CDR1 is SGHTA and CDR2 is FQGNSA in the germline V gene. CDR3 length equals 17 residues. The V and J ends lost 5 bases and 8 bases respectively, with 25 bases between them. The CDR3 DNA sequence: TGTGCCAGCAGCCATTTTACCACCGCCCATAGAGGGCATGAGCAGTTCTTC. Protein: CASSHFTTAHRGHEQFF.

The rearrangement links TRBV11-1 to TRBJ1-1; the D is unclear. CDR3 length: 15 amino acids. The V gene lost 2 bases and the J gene lost 0 bases, with 10 bases spanning the gap. Germline values: CDR1 SGHAT, CDR2 FQDESV (reference sequence). The CDR3 DNA reads TGTGCCAGCAGCTTATCTTCCCGAGTGAACACTGAAGCTTTCTTT. Residues: CASSLSSRVNTEAFF.

The rearrangement links TRBV11-2 to TRBJ2-7; maybe TRBD2 (5 bases). Per germline, CDR1 SGHAT and CDR2 FQNNGV. This CDR3 is built from 13 residues. Trimming cost V 5 bases and J 3 bases, with 11 bases left between them. The CDR3 region has the DNA TGTGCCAGCAGCCGGACTCAGATCTACGAGCAGTACTTC. Its protein is CASSRTQIYEQYF. Together with reference TRBV11-2 and TRBJ2-7, the CDR3 gives the full variable domain: EAGVAQSPRYKIIEKRQSVAFWCNPISGHATLYWYQQILGQGPKLLIQFQNNGVVDDSQLPKDRFSAERLKGVDSTLKIQPAKLEDSAVYLCASSRTQIYEQYFGPGTRLTVT.

This clone was counted a single time. The rearrangement joins TRBV6-4 to TRBJ2-2, with 9 bases aligning to TRBD1. J was trimmed by 3 bases and V by 7 bases; bases with no gene match: 3. The length of the CDR3 is 14 residues. Germline V gives CDR1 MRHNA, CDR2 SNTAGT. The CDR3 sequence: CASKRDRDTGELFF. The CDR3 DNA follows: TGTGCCAGCAAGCGGGACAGGGACACCGGGGAGCTGTTTTTT.

This sequence joins TRBV7-2 and TRBJ2-7; 8 positions agree with TRBD1. After removal of 1 base from V and 4 bases from J, the junction contained 6 bases not matched to a gene. Germline V gene lookup returns CDR1 SGHTA and CDR2 FQGNSA. The CDR3 loop spans 15 amino acids. The CDR3 DNA reads TGTGCCAGCAGCTTAGGTTACAGGGGGTTGTACGAGCAGTACTTC. Protein sequence: CASSLGYRGLYEQYF.

This rearrangement joins TRBV25-1 to TRBJ2-3; 13 bases align to TRBD2. CDR3 length: 16 amino acids. Germline CDR1 and CDR2: MGHDK and SYGVNS. Trimming at V came to 8 bases and at J to 0 bases, leaving 5 bases not matched to a gene. The CDR3 DNA reads as TGTGCCAGCCAACTAGCGGGGGGGTTTAGCACAGATACGCAGTATTTT. It specifies CASQLAGGFSTDTQYF. Full variable domain (rest looked up from reference TRBV25-1 and TRBJ2-3): EADIYQTPRYLVIGTGKKITLECSQTMGHDKMYWYQQDPGMELHLIHYSYGVNSTEKGDLSSESTVSRIRTEHFPLTLESARPSHTSQYLCASQLAGGFSTDTQYFGPGTRLTVL.